This T cell receptor (beta chain) was captured by sequencing in a study of monozygotic twins with cystic fibrosis. Study results and limitations: Median Simpson clonality of approximately 0.009 suggested naive T cells predominated. J usage was most co-twin-similar in 8 of 16 pairs, V in 13.

For this clone: Its antigen is still unknown.

This table comes from immunoSEQ multiplex PCR, and its TCRdb copy is limited to in-frame clones, with some not included. Of nearly 25,000 clones in the sample, around 93% were seen once. The TCR sequence derives from a girl aged 2 to 10 with cystic fibrosis. Sequences were obtained from blood.

The CDR3 bases are TGTGCCAGCAGCCTTACAGGGGGCGGGCAGTTCTTC. Translated, it gives CASSLTGGGQFF. The chain has TRBV5-8 and TRBJ2-1; TRBD1 aligns across 9 bases. CDR1 and CDR2 (germline): SGHTS, YDEGEE. CDR3 size: 12 residues. V trimming: 4 bases; J trimming: 12 bases; junction bases outside the gene matches: 5.